This T cell receptor (beta chain) was sequenced for a study of human CD8 memory T cell subsets. Germline V CDR1 and CDR2: SEHNR, FQNEAQ (reference sequence). This CDR3 is 14 amino acids long. Scientists made TCR beta libraries using UMI-labeled 5' RACE. TCRdb re-called the 5' RACE reads and shows each CDR3 protein once, DNA omitted. This sample's table has some 11,000 distinct CDR3 sequences. The sequenced sample was CD8+ T cells from PBMCs. This TCR was sampled from a human donor in good health. V is TRBV7-9 and J is TRBJ2-7; TCRdb gives TRBD2 as the D gene, but with no DNA this cannot be confirmed. The CDR3 loop reads CASSFSDGRYEQYF.